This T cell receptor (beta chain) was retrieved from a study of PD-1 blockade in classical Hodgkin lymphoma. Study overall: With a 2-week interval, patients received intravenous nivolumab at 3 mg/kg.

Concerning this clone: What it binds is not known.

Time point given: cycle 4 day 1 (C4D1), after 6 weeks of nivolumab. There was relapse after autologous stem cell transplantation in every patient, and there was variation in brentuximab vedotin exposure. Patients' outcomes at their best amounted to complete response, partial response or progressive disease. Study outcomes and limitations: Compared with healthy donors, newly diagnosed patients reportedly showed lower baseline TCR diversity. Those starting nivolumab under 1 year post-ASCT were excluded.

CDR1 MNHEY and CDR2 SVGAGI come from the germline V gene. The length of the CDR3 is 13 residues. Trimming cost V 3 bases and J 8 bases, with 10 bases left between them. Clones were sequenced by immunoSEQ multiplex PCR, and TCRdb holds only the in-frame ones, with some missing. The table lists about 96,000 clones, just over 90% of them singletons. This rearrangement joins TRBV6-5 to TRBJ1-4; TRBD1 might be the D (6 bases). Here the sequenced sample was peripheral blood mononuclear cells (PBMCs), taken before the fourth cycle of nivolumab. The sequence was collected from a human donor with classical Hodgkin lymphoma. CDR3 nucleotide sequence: TGTGCCAGCAGTTATGGACAGCAAGAAAAACTGTTTTTT. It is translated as CASSYGQQEKLFF.